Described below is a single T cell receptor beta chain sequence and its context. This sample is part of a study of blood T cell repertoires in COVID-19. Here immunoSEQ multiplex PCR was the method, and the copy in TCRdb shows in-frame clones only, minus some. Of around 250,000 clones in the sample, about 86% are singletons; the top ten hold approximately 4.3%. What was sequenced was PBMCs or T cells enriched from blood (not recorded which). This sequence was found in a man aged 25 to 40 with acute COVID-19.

The CDR3 DNA reads as TGTGCCAGCAGCTTGGCCTTACAGGATTCACCCCTCCACTTT. This encodes CASSLALQDSPLHF. The chain joins TRBV5-6 to TRBJ1-6; a possible D gene is TRBD1 (5 bases). Trimming shortened V by 0 bases and J by 8 bases, and 9 bases separated the two germline ends. Per the germline V gene, CDR1 is SGHDT and CDR2 is YYEEEE. The CDR3 covers 14 residues.